Presented here are 13 T cell receptor beta chains from one specimen sequenced in a study of blood T cell repertoires in COVID-19 (dated by TCRdb to about 2020). The method was the immunoSEQ multiplex PCR assay. TCRdb re-hosts the immuneACCESS table, in-frame sequences only. Its copies lack some clones; in the studies checked, an unresolved V gene accounts for under half of them, and the cause for the rest is not known. The sample table contains over 200,000 clones; only one count was recorded for more than 75% of them. The biggest ten clones account for about 9.9% of the sample. The sample taken for sequencing was peripheral blood. The receptors were sampled from a man in his fifties with COVID-19, enrolled during active disease.

The genes are TRBV28 and TRBJ1-2; the match to TRBD1 covers 7 bases. Germline CDR1 MDHEN, CDR2 SYDVKM. V was clipped by 11 bases and J by 0 bases; unmatched bases: 18. There are 17 residues in the CDR3. DNA for the CDR3: TGTGCCTGCCTGATAGGGGGCGCCGCCCCTCCTAACTATGGCTACACCTTC. Its protein is CACLIGGAAPPNYGYTF.

The genes are TRBV6-5 and TRBJ2-7; TRBD1 is a possible D gene (6 bases). Germline CDR1 is MNHEY and CDR2 is SVGAGI. With 8 bases removed from V and 5 bases from J, the gap between germline ends came to 16 bases. This CDR3 comprises 13 residues. The CDR3 sequence is CASPGQTFDEQYF. In DNA form, the CDR3 reads TGTGCCAGCCCTGGACAGACGTTTGACGAGCAGTACTTC.

This clone appeared once. The genes are TRBV19 and TRBJ2-7; 13 nucleotides agree with TRBD2. Germline V CDR1 and CDR2: LNHDA, SQIVND (reference sequence). CDR3 length equals 17 residues. With V trimmed by 3 bases and J by 6 bases, 11 bases remained unmatched. The CDR3 reads CASSISGLAGDRSEQYF. The CDR3 DNA follows: TGTGCCAGTAGTATCTCAGGACTAGCGGGAGACCGGAGCGAGCAGTACTTC.

This chain links TRBV19 with TRBJ1-3; TRBD1 matches at 7 bases. Germline V gene lookup returns CDR1 LNHDA and CDR2 SQIVND (reference sequence). The CDR3 covers 17 residues. The V and J ends lost 2 bases and 1 base, in that order; junction bases with no gene match: 8. CDR3 sequence: CASSITATGRSGNTIYF. The CDR3 coding sequence is TGTGCCAGTAGTATAACGGCGACAGGGAGATCTGGAAACACCATATATTTT.

The chain recombines TRBV7-9 with TRBJ2-5, with 10 bases fitting TRBD2. Trimming cost V 2 bases and J 2 bases; bases outside gene matches: 11. The V gene's germline CDR1 is SEHNR and CDR2 FQNEAQ (reference sequence). CDR3 length: 18 residues. As DNA, the CDR3 is TGTGCCAGCAGCTTAAGTCTTTGGGCTAGCGGGGGTCAAGAGACCCAGTACTTC. It translates to CASSLSLWASGGQETQYF.

This chain's CDR3 is CASKPGHDYNEQFF. DNA of the CDR3: TGTGCCAGCAAACCGGGACATGACTACAATGAGCAGTTCTTC. The chain combines TRBV6-5 with TRBJ2-1; D perhaps matches TRBD1 (6 bases). Trimming removed 7 bases at V and 3 bases at J, with 13 bases between. The CDR3 consists of 14 residues. Germline loops: CDR1 MNHEY, CDR2 SVGAGI.

A word on this clone: Other DNA sequences in the sample encode the same CDR3. The CDR3 bases are TGTGCCAGCAGTTTAAGACTAGCGGGAGGGAATGAGCAGTTCTTC. It encodes CASSLRLAGGNEQFF. The chain joins TRBV27 to TRBJ2-1, with TRBD2 matching 14 bases. This CDR3 spans 15 amino acids. With 2 bases clipped from V and 7 bases from J, the junction kept 1 base outside the gene matches. Germline CDR1 reads MNHEY; CDR2 reads SMNVEV (reference sequence).

V and J are TRBV19 and TRBJ2-3, with D possibly being TRBD2 (6 bases). Looked up from germline, CDR1 is LNHDA and CDR2 is SQIVND (reference sequence). V was clipped by 0 bases and J by 0 bases, with 10 bases between them. CDR3 size: 16 residues. The CDR3 reads CASSIERGSSTDTQYF. CDR3 nucleotide sequence: TGTGCCAGTAGTATAGAACGGGGGTCTAGCACAGATACGCAGTATTTT. The full variable domain, completed using reference TRBV19 and TRBJ2-3, is DGGITQSPKYLFRKEGQNVTLSCEQNLNHDAMYWYRQDPGQGLRLIYYSQIVNDFQKGDIAEGYSVSREKKESFPLTVTSAQKNPTAFYLCASSIERGSSTDTQYFGPGTRLTVL.

This chain uses TRBV5-4 with TRBJ2-3; a possible D gene is TRBD2 (6 bases). Trimming took 2 bases from V and 1 from J, leaving 8 bases between them. Germline CDR1 is SGHNT and CDR2 is YYREEE (reference sequence). The CDR3 extends over 14 amino acids. This CDR3 is CASSFAGRTDTQYF. Here the CDR3 DNA reads TGTGCCAGCAGCTTTGCGGGGCGCACAGATACGCAGTATTTT.

The table lists this clone with a few counts. In DNA form, the CDR3 reads TGTGCCAGCAGCGTGTCGGGAGGGGACTACCCCTACGAGCAGTACTTC. It translates to CASSVSGGDYPYEQYF. J is TRBJ2-7 and V is TRBV9, with 8 nucleotides matching TRBD2. Germline assignment: CDR1 SGDLS and CDR2 YYNGEE. V was clipped by 2 bases and J by 2 bases; unmatched bases: 9. The CDR3 is 16 residues long.

The chain uses TRBV5-8 and TRBJ1-5; 7 bases match TRBD1. The CDR3 length is 15 residues. Germline values: CDR1 SGHTS, CDR2 YDEGEE. V was clipped by 4 bases and J by 7 bases; unmatched bases: 11. CDR3 DNA: TGTGCCAGCAGCCCTGGTGAGAGGGGACAGCAGCCCCAGCATTTT. Amino acids: CASSPGERGQQPQHF. The variable domain in full, completed from reference TRBV5-8 and TRBJ1-5, reads EAGVTQSPTHLIKTRGQQATLRCSPISGHTSVYWYQQALGLGLQFLLWYDEGEERNRGNFPPRFSGRQFPNYSSELNVNALELEDSALYLCASSPGERGQQPQHFGDGTRLSIL.

The V gene is TRBV7-9, the J gene TRBJ2-4, with 12 bases that match TRBD2. Germline V gene sequence: CDR1 SEHNR, CDR2 FQNEAQ (reference sequence). The CDR3 is made up of 15 amino acids. Trimming took 5 bases from V and 6 from J; bases not matched to a gene: 5. The CDR3 sequence is CASSASGGAGNIQYF. In DNA form, the CDR3 reads TGTGCCAGCAGCGCTAGCGGGGGGGCTGGAAACATTCAGTACTTC. The whole variable domain, remainder taken from reference TRBV7-9 and TRBJ2-4, is DTGVSQNPRHKITKRGQNVTFRCDPISEHNRLYWYRQTLGQGPEFLTYFQNEAQLEKSRLLSDRFSAERPKGSFSTLEIQRTEQGDSAMYLCASSASGGAGNIQYFGAGTRLSVL.

The V call is TRBV5-4, the J call TRBJ2-1, with 9 bases lining up with TRBD1. Germline CDR1 reads SGHNT; CDR2 reads YYREEE (reference sequence). The J segment lost 0 bases and the V segment lost 4 bases, leaving 17 bases of the junction unmatched. The CDR3 is 20 amino acids. The CDR3 region is CASSLTGTGKTPSSYNEQFF. Written as DNA, the CDR3 is TGTGCCAGCAGCCTTACCGGGACAGGGAAAACTCCGAGCTCCTACAATGAGCAGTTCTTC.